The source of this T cell receptor (beta chain) is a study of human T cells and chemical hapten exposure (dated by TCRdb to the early 2020s). Background for the entire study: For sensitization, 2% DPC in acetone was applied to a roughly 2 cm by roughly 2 cm area of upper inner arm skin. Throughout the approximately 22-week study period, patients were also given weekly therapeutic DPC doses on the scalp. Blood samples were taken from patients before sensitization (week 0) and at 2, 6 and about 24 weeks after DPC sensitization. Peripheral blood TCR repertoire changes were tracked in vivo in alopecia patients during primary and secondary sensitization to the hapten diphenylcyclopropenone (DPC). The mostly female patient cohort included alopecia areata with under or over 50% scalp involvement, alopecia totalis and alopecia universalis. Blood for TCR sequencing was provided by twenty-nine alopecia patients at one to four time points (pre-sensitization, 2, 6 and 24 weeks). Patch testing was done on the upper back using Finn chambers containing 0.01% DPC, and results were scored after 6 days according to International Contact Dermatitis Research Group standards. Libraries were pooled for sequencing, and per-sample TCR yields varied mainly because of small differences in library volumes within the pool.

The paper's findings and limits, for the study overall: All patients had alopecia, a presumed autoimmune disease, so their immune response might differ from that of healthy individuals. After repeated subsampling, changes were observed in the strength of the expansion versus patch-test correlation and in the threshold at which the correlation became significant. Compared with pre-sensitization or healthy control sets, expanded TCRs formed significantly more large CDR3 similarity clusters, which is consistent with antigen-driven responses. Patch test score correlated positively with the number of PT1 expanded TCRs, reaching significance at thresholds 8, 16 and 32 but not at 4. No change with DPC sensitization was found in the number of TCRs above 1 in 1000 frequency, and no evidence of global repertoire structure alterations was found.

Receptor libraries were prepared by RACE. Sequencing was carried out with a NextSeq 500. Library preparation attached unique molecular identifiers to individual cDNA molecules for quantitative, reproducible TCR counting. Both TCR alpha and TCR beta chains were sequenced from each blood RNA sample. Regarding the original processing steps: A median of about 87,000 TCRs per sample was observed, with a range of about 20,000 to 690,600. V, J and CDR3 annotation of the TCR reads was performed with the Decombinator software suite. To make PS versus PT1 abundance plots, every sample was subsampled to the same number of TCRs (28,000). TCRs were defined as expanded if absent before sensitization and observed at least eight times at the 2-week time point. The public reads were quality trimmed at Q25 with fastp and then assembled into clones with MiXCR by TCRdb, keeping productive beta chains. Each entry merges the rows of one CDR3 protein and shows their most common DNA and genes. In this record, the V and J calls reflect TCRdb's handling and not the investigators' own analysis. The sample data list 110,000 to 150,000 distinct CDR3 sequences, and 12% of these were observed just once. More than 1.1% of the sample goes to the ten largest clones.

The germline ends are 11 bases apart after V is trimmed by 7 bases and J by 3 bases. From a lookup of the germline V gene (reference sequence), CDR1 and CDR2 are LNHDA and SQIVND. From the cysteine through the phenylalanine, the CDR3 covers 13 amino acids. The only DNA kept is the CDR3, 39 bases in frame from the first base. This clonotype came up many times. Its antigen remains unidentified. No clone much larger than this one lies a single base away; base qualities are absent. What this sample's time point label stands for: patch test 2, 6 weeks after DPC sensitization. The treatment or condition label, read with the paper, signifies: therapeutic diphenylcyclopropenone sensitization with weekly scalp DPC. Blood at each patch-test visit was drawn before the patch test was applied. Patients were eligible if aged 18 to 70, diagnosed with alopecia and judged suitable for DPC therapy, and pregnant patients were excluded. Total RNA was extracted from unfractionated whole blood that had been collected in Tempus Blood RNA tubes.

Specimen: whole blood, collected in connection with sensitization to the hapten diphenylcyclopropenone (DPC). The receptor comes from a woman aged 45-60 years with alopecia areata. Some clones in this sample may be carry-over from other donors' samples. Here the chain combines TRBV19 and TRBJ2-3; TRBD2 is possibly the D segment (5 matching bases). The nucleotides read TGTGCCAGTACCCCAACGGGGACAGATACGCAGTATTTT. This is translated as CASTPTGTDTQYF.